Listed below are T cell receptor beta chains from one sample, sequenced in a study of read filtering for tumor transcriptome and immune sequencing. TCRdb ran MiXCR on the reads and lists one entry per CDR3 protein. The profile shows about 38,000 distinct CDR3 sequences, around 15% of them singletons. The sequenced material came from a population of CD138-negative cells sorted from bone marrow. The receptors shown here come from a donor aged 40 or older with multiple myeloma. CDR3s include the opening cysteine and the closing phenylalanine or tryptophan. The D gene is left open where the match is weak. Size tells how often a clone was seen (once, few, many) or the class of an expanded clone, and some rows leave it out.

size: many; J: TRBJ2-5; V: TRBV7-3; D: -; CDR3: CASSLIPQETQYF; DNA: TGTGCCAGCAGCTTAATCCCCCAAGAGACCCAGTACTTC
size: many; J: TRBJ2-7; V: TRBV4-3; D: -; CDR3: CASSQAGRVPFEQYF; DNA: TGCGCCAGCAGCCAAGCCGGGAGAGTTCCCTTCGAGCAGTACTTC
size: many; J: TRBJ2-5; V: TRBV6-2/TRBV6-3; D: -; CDR3: CASKMGQGQETQYF; DNA: TGTGCCAGCAAAATGGGACAAGGCCAAGAGACCCAGTACTTC
size: many; J: TRBJ2-1; V: TRBV27; D: TRBD2; CDR3: CASSSDLAGGHRNEQFF; DNA: TGTGCCAGCAGTTCCGATCTAGCGGGAGGGCATCGCAATGAGCAGTTCTTC
size: many; J: TRBJ1-4; V: TRBV7-4; D: -; CDR3: CASSLTGEKLFF; DNA: TGTGCCAGCAGCTTAACGGGGGAAAAACTGTTTTTT
size: few; J: TRBJ2-7; V: TRBV12-3/TRBV12-4; D: -; CDR3: CASSQSGTSDEQYF; DNA: TGTGCCAGCAGTCAATCCGGGACTTCCGACGAGCAGTACTTC
size: many; J: TRBJ2-3; V: TRBV11-1; D: TRBD2; CDR3: CASSLEASGSNF; DNA: TGTGCCAGCAGCTTAGAGGCTAGCGGGAGTAATTTT
size: many; J: TRBJ2-2; V: TRBV29-1; D: -; CDR3: CSVRPNTGELFF; DNA: TGCAGCGTTCGGCCAAACACCGGGGAGCTGTTTTTT
size: many; J: TRBJ1-6; V: TRBV4-2; D: -; CDR3: CASRDNHNSPLHF; DNA: TGTGCCAGCCGGGACAACCATAATTCACCCCTCCACTTT
size: -; J: TRBJ2-7; V: TRBV13; D: -; CDR3: CASSLDLNEQYF; DNA: TGTGCCAGCAGCCTAGACCTTAACGAGCAGTACTTC
size: -; J: TRBJ2-7; V: TRBV29-1; D: -; CDR3: CSVSTRTDIYEQYF; DNA: TGCAGCGTCTCGACGAGGACGGATATTTACGAGCAGTACTTC
size: many; J: TRBJ2-2; V: TRBV5-1; D: TRBD2; CDR3: CASSSSGLNTGELFF; DNA: TGCGCCAGCAGCTCTAGCGGTCTGAACACCGGGGAGCTGTTTTTT
size: many; J: TRBJ2-1; V: TRBV11-2; D: -; CDR3: CASRQNFEQFF; DNA: TGTGCCAGCAGACAAAACTTTGAGCAGTTCTTC